This entry describes one T cell receptor beta chain. The CDR3 covers 12 residues. CDR1 is MNHNS and CDR2 is SASEGT in the germline V gene. The time point is: newly diagnosed GD, antithyroid drugs for less than 3 months. PBMC-extracted RNA yielded the TCR library. Libraries of TCR beta came from iRepertoire HTBI primers plus Arm-PCR of CDR3 regions. TCRdb used MiXCR to reprocess the multiplex PCR reads, holding one entry per CDR3 protein. This table holds a few hundred thousand distinct CDR3 sequences, 15% to 20% found once. This sample is drawn from a study of regulatory T cells in long-lasting Graves disease. The data were also submitted as part of a second study, on T cells in Graves' hyperthyroidism and ophthalmopathy.

The TCR comes from a young woman with Graves disease. The genes are TRBV6-1 and TRBJ2-7; no clear D gene. Sequencing was performed on peripheral blood mononuclear cells (PBMCs), taken at new diagnosis, from a patient treated with antithyroid drugs. As DNA, the CDR3 is TGTGCTGGCGGCCCCTCTTACTACGAGCAGTACTTC. It codes for CAGGPSYYEQYF.